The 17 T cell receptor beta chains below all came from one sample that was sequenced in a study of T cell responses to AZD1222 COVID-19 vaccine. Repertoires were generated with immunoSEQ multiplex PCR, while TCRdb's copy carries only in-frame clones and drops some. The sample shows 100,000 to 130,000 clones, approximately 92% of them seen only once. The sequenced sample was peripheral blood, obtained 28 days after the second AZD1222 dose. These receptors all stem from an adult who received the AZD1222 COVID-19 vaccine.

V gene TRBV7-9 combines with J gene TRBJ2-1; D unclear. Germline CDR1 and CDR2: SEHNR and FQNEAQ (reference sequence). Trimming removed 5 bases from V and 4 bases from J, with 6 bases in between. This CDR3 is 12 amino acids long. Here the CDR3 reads CASSPEYNEQFF. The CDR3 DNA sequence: TGTGCCAGCAGCCCAGAATACAATGAGCAGTTCTTC.

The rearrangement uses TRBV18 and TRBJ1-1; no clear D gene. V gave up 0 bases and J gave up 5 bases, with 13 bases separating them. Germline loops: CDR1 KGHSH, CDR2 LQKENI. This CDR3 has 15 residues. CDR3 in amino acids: CASSPPAGRRTEAFF. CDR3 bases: TGTGCCAGCTCACCACCGGCGGGCAGAAGGACTGAAGCTTTCTTT.

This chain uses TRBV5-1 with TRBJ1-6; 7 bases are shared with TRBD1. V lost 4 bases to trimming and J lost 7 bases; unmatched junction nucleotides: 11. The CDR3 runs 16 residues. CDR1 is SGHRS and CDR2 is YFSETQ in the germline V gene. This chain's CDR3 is CASSIGTVARNSPLHF. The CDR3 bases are TGCGCCAGCAGCATAGGGACAGTCGCGAGGAATTCACCCCTCCACTTT.

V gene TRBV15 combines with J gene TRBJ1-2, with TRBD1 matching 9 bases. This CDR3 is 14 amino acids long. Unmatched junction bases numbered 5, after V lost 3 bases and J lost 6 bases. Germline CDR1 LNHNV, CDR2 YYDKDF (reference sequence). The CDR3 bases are TGTGCCACCAGCAGGGACAGGGGAAAGGATGGCTACACCTTC. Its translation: CATSRDRGKDGYTF. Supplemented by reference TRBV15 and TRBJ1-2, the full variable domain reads DAMVIQNPRYQVTQFGKPVTLSCSQTLNHNVMYWYQQKSSQAPKLLFHYYDKDFNNEADTPDNFQSRRPNTSFCFLDIRSPGLGDTAMYLCATSRDRGKDGYTFGSGTRLTVV.

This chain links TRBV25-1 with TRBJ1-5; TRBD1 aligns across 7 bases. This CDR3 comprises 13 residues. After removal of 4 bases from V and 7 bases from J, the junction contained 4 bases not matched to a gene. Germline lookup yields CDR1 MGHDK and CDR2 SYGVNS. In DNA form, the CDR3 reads TGTGCCAGCAGTGGACAGGGAAGCCAGCCCCAGCATTTT. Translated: CASSGQGSQPQHF.

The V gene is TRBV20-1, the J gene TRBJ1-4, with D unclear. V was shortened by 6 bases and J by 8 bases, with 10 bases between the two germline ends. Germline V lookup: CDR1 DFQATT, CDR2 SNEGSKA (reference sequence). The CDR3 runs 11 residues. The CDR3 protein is CSAPDLEKLFF. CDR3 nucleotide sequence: TGCAGTGCGCCTGATTTGGAAAAACTGTTTTTT.

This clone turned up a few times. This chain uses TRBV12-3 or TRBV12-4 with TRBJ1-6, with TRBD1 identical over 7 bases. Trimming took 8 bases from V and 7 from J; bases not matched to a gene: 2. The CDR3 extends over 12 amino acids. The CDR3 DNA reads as TGTGCCAGCGGGACAGTAAATTCACCCCTCCACTTT. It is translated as CASGTVNSPLHF.

The CDR3 loop is CASSLTGEDGYTF. The CDR3 DNA is TGTGCCAGCAGCTTAACTGGTGAAGATGGCTACACCTTC. The chain combines TRBV11-1 with TRBJ1-2; unclear D gene. Per germline, CDR1 SGHAT and CDR2 FQDESV (reference sequence). The CDR3 totals 13 residues. The ends were cut back, 2 bases at V and 6 bases at J, with 10 bases in the middle.

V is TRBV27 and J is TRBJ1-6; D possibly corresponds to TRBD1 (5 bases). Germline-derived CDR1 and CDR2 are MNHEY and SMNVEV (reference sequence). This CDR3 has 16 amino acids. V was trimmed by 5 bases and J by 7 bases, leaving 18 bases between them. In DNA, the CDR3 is TGTGCCAGCAGTCACCCTTCCGGGGCAACCAATTCACCCCTCCACTTT. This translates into CASSHPSGATNSPLHF.

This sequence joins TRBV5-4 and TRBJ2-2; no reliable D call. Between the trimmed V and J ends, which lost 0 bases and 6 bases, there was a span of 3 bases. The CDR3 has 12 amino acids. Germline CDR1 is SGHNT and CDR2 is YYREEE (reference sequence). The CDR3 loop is CASSLASGELFF. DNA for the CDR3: TGTGCCAGCAGCTTGGCCTCCGGGGAGCTGTTTTTT. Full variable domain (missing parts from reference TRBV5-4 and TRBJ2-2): ETGVTQSPTHLIKTRGQQVTLRCSSQSGHNTVSWYQQALGQGPQFIFQYYREEENGRGNFPPRFSGLQFPNYSSELNVNALELDDSALYLCASSLASGELFFGEGSRLTVL.

CDR3 DNA: TGCGCCAGTGGAGGGGGCACTGAAGCTTTCTTT. Encoded protein: CASGGGTEAFF. The chain is built from TRBV5-1 and TRBJ1-1, with D perhaps matching TRBD1 (6 bases). The germline CDR1 and CDR2 sequences are SGHRS and YFSETQ. The CDR3 runs to 11 residues. Trimming pared 8 bases from V and 4 bases from J, leaving 9 bases between.

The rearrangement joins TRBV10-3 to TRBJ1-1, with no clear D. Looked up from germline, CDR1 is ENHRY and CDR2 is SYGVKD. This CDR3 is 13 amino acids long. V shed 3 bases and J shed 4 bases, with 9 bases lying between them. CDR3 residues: CAISEQAGTEAFF. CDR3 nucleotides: TGTGCCATCAGTGAACAAGCGGGCACTGAAGCTTTCTTT.

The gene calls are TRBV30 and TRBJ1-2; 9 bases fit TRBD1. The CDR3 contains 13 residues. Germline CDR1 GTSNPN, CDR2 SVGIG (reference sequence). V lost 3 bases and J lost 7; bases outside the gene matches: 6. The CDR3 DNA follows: TGTGCCTGGAGAAAACAGGGGGCTCTTGGCTACACCTTC. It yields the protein CAWRKQGALGYTF. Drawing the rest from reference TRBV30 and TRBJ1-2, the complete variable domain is SQTIHQWPATLVQPVGSPLSLECTVEGTSNPNLYWYRQAAGRGLQLLFYSVGIGQISSEVPQNLSASRPQDRQFILSSKKLLLSDSGFYLCAWRKQGALGYTFGSGTRLTVV.

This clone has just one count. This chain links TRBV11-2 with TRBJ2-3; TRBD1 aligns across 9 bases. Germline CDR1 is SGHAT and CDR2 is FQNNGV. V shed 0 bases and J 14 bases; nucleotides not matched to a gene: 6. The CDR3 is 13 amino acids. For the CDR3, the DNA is TGTGCCAGCAGCTTAGATAGACAGGGGGACGGGTATTTT. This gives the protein CASSLDRQGDGYF.

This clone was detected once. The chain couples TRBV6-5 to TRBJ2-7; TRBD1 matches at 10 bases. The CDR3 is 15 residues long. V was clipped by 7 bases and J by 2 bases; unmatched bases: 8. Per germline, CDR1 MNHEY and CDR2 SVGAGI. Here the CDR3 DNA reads TGTGCCAGCACTGGTCGGGACAGGGGAACCTACGAGCAGTACTTC. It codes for CASTGRDRGTYEQYF.

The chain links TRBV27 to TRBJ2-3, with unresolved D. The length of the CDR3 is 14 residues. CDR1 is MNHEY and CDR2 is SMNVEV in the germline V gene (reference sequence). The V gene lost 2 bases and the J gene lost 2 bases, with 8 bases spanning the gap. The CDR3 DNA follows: TGTGCCAGCAGTTTAGGTGGATTCACAGATACGCAGTATTTT. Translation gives CASSLGGFTDTQYF.

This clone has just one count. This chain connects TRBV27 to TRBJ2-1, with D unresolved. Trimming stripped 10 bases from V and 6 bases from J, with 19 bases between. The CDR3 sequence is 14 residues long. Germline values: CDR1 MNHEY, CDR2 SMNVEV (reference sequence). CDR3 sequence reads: CATTITYSANEQFF. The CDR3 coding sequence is TGTGCCACTACTATCACCTATTCCGCCAATGAGCAGTTCTTC.